This TCR beta chain was recorded in a study of blood T cell repertoires in COVID-19. The V gene's germline CDR1 is SGHTA and CDR2 FQGNSA. The length of the CDR3 is 14 residues. The V and J ends lost 5 bases and 7 bases, in that order; junction bases with no gene match: 11. Patients in Seattle were enrolled during active infection, then followed longitudinally. Clones were read by immunoSEQ multiplex PCR, and TCRdb kept only the in-frame ones, dropping some. The sample contains around 250,000 clones, 86% of which appear only once. This clone showed up just once. What was sequenced was peripheral blood. The sequence derives from a woman of 80 years or more with COVID-19, enrolled during active disease. The gene calls are TRBV7-2 and TRBJ2-7; TRBD2 aligns across 7 bases. CDR3 coding DNA: TGTGCCAGCAGCCCGACAGCGGGGTCGGTGGAGCAGTACTTC. Residues: CASSPTAGSVEQYF.